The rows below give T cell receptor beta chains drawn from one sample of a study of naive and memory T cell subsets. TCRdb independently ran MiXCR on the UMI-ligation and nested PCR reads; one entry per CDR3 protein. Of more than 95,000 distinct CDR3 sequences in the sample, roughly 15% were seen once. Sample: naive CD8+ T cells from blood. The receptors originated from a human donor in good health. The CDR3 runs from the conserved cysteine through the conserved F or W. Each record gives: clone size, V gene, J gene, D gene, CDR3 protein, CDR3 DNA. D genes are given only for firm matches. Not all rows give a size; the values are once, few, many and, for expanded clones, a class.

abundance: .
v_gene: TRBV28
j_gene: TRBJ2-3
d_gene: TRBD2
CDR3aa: CASSPTTSGGTDTQYF
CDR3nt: TGTGCCAGCAGTCCGACGACTAGCGGGGGGACAGATACGCAGTATTTT

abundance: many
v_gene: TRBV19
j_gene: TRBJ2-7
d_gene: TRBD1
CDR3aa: CASSIGTGQGREQYF
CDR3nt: TGTGCCAGTAGTATAGGAACGGGACAGGGTCGCGAGCAGTACTTC

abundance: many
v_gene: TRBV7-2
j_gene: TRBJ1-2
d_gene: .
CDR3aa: CASSSTYGYTF
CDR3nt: TGTGCCAGCAGCTCGACATATGGCTACACCTTC

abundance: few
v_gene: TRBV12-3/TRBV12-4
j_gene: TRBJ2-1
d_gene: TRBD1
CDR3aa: CASTVQGETWNEQFF
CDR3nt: TGTGCCAGCACAGTACAGGGGGAGACCTGGAATGAGCAGTTCTTC

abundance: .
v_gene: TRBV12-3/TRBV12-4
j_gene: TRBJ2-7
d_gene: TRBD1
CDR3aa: CASSSDLQGTYEQYF
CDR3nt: TGTGCCAGCAGTTCGGACCTACAGGGGACCTACGAGCAGTACTTC

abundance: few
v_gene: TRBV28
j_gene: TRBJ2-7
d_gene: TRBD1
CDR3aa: CASSPDRFSYEQYF
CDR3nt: TGTGCCAGCAGCCCGGACAGGTTCTCCTACGAGCAGTACTTC

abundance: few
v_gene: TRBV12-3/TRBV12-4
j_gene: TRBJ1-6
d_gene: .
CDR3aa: CASSLGVWDSPLHF
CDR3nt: TGTGCCAGCAGTTTAGGAGTCTGGGATTCACCCCTCCACTTT

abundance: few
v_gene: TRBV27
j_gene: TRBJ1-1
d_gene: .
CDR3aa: CASTTRGGGTEAFF
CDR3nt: TGTGCCAGCACTACCAGGGGCGGAGGCACTGAAGCTTTCTTT

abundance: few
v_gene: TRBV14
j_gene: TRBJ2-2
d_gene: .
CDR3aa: CASSQGSFRVGNTGELFF
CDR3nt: TGTGCCAGCAGCCAAGGTTCATTCCGGGTGGGGAACACCGGGGAGCTGTTTTTT

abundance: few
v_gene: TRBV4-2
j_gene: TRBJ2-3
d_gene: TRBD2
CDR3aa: CASSQDVPGLATTDTQYF
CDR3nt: TGTGCCAGCAGCCAAGATGTCCCGGGACTAGCGACCACAGATACGCAGTATTTT

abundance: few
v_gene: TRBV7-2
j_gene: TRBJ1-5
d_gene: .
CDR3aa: CASTDGEGNQPQHF
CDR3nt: TGTGCCAGTACCGACGGAGAGGGCAATCAGCCCCAGCATTTT

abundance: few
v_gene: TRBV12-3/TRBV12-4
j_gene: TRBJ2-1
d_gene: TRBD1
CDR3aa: CASSSPTGSSYNEQFF
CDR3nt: TGTGCCAGCAGTTCCCCGACAGGGAGCTCCTACAATGAGCAGTTCTTC

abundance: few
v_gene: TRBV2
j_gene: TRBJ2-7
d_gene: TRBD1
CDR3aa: CASSSDRGAYEQYF
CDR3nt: TGTGCCAGCAGTTCGGACAGGGGAGCGTACGAGCAGTACTTC

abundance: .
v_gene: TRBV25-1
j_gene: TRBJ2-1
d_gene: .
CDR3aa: CASSELADVGDNEQFF
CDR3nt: TGTGCCAGCAGTGAATTGGCGGACGTGGGCGACAATGAGCAGTTCTTC

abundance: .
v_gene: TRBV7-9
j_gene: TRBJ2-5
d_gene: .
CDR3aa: CASSPYSRDQETQYF
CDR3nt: TGTGCCAGCAGCCCCTACAGTAGGGACCAAGAGACCCAGTACTTC

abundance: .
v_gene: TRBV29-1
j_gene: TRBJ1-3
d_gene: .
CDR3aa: CSVEDLYRQDSGNTIYF
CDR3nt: TGCAGCGTTGAAGATCTGTATCGACAGGACTCTGGAAACACCATATATTTT

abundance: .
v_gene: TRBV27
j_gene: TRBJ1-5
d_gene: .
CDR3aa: CASSLSAGFQPQHF
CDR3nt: TGTGCCAGCAGTTTATCTGCGGGGTTTCAGCCCCAGCATTTT

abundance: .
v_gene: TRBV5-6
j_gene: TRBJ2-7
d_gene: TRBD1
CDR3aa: CASSLWDRPIYEQYF
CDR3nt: TGTGCCAGCAGCTTGTGGGACAGACCAATCTACGAGCAGTACTTC

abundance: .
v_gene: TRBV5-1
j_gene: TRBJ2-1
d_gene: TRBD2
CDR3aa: CASSLGTSEWNEQFF
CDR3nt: TGCGCCAGCAGCTTAGGGACTAGCGAATGGAATGAGCAGTTCTTC

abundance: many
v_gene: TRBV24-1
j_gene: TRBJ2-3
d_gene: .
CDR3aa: CATSVVGTDTQYF
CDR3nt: TGTGCCACCAGTGTGGTCGGCACAGATACGCAGTATTTT

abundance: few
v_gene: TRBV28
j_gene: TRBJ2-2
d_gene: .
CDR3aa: CASSPPGVGELFF
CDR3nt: TGTGCCAGCAGTCCCCCTGGCGTTGGGGAGCTGTTTTTT

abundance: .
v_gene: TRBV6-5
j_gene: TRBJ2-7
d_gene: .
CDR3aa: CASSSDGTYEQYF
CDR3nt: TGTGCCAGCAGTTCCGACGGCACCTACGAGCAGTACTTC

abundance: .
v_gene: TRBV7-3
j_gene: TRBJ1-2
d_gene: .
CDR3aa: CASSLSSRVGYTF
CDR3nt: TGTGCCAGCAGCTTAAGCAGCAGGGTGGGCTACACCTTC

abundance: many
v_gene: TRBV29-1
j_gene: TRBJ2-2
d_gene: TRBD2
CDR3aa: CSVAGGTNTGELFF
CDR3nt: TGCAGCGTTGCGGGGGGTACGAACACCGGGGAGCTGTTTTTT